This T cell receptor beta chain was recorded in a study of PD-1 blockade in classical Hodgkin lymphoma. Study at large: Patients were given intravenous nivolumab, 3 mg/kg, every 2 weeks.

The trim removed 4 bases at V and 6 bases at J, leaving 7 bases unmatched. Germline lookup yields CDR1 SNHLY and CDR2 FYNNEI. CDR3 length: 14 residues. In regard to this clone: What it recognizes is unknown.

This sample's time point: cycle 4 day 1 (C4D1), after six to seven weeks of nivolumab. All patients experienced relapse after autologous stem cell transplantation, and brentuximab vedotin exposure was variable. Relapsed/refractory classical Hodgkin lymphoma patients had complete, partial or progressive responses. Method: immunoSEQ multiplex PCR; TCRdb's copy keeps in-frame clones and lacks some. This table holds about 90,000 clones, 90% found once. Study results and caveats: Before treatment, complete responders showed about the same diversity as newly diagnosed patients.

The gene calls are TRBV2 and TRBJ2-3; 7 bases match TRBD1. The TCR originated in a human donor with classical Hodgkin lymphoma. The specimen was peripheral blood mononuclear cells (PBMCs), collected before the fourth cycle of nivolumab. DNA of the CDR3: TGTGCCAGCAGTGGACAGGGTAACCCGGATACGCAGTATTTT. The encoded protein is CASSGQGNPDTQYF.